This T cell receptor beta chain was found in a study of cytomegalovirus exposure and HLA in healthy donors. With 60 Vbeta and 13 Jbeta primers, the PCR was carried out. Authors' methods: A follow-up analysis tallied around 80 million unique TCR beta chains, approximately 10 million shared. Some clones are missing from TCRdb's copy, which holds only in-frame ones; the method was immunoSEQ multiplex PCR. Clonal size and the V and J genes are those of that table, whereas D and trimming came from the DNA. The profile shows roughly 150,000 clones, around 85% of them singletons. As to this clone: Its target is unknown.

Whole-study results and caveats: The study flagged 150 to 200 TCR beta chains as cytomegalovirus-associated. Later analysis identified about 18,000 TCR beta sequences associated with HLA alleles, using a false discovery rate threshold of 0.05.

The germline gives CDR1 KGHSH, CDR2 LQKENI. There are 13 residues in the CDR3. Trimming pared 9 bases from V and 4 bases from J, leaving 15 bases between. The sequenced sample consisted of PBMCs. This TCR derives from a male donor in good health and CMV-seronegative. V gene TRBV18 combines with J gene TRBJ1-1; a weak D match, TRBD1 (5 bases). The chain's CDR3 is CASQGVYGTEAFF. CDR3 in DNA: TGTGCCAGTCAGGGTGTGTATGGCACTGAAGCTTTCTTT.